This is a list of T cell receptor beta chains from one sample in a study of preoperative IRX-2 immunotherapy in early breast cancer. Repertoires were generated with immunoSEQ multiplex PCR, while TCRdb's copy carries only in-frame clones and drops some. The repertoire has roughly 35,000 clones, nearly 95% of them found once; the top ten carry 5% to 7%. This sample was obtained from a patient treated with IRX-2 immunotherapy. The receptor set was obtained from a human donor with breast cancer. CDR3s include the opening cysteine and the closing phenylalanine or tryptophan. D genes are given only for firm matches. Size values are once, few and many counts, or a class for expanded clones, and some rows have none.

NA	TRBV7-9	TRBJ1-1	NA	TGTGCCAGCAGCTTAGGAGGGGGGTCCAGCCGGGGGACTGAAGCTTTCTTT	CASSLGGGSSRGTEAFF
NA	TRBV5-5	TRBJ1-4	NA	TGTGCCAGCAGCTTAGGCCAGTCTAATGAAAAACTGTTTTTT	CASSLGQSNEKLFF
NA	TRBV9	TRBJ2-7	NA	TGTGCCAGCAGCGTAGATCCTAGTTCCTACGAGCAGTACTTC	CASSVDPSSYEQYF
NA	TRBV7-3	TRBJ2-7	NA	TGTGCCAGCAGCTTACAGGGGTCGGGCGAGCAGTACTTC	CASSLQGSGEQYF
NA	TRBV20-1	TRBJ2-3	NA	TGCAGTGCTTCCCTCCCAGATACGCAGTATTTT	CSASLPDTQYF
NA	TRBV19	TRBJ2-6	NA	TGTGCCAGTAGCCATAAAGGGAGGGGGGGGGCCAACGTCCTGACTTTC	CASSHKGRGGANVLTF
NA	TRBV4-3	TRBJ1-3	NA	TGCGCCAGCAGCCAATTCCCGAGGGTACAGGAGACTGGAAACACCATATATTTT	CASSQFPRVQETGNTIYF
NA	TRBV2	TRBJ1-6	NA	TGTGCCAGCAGTGGAGGGGGTCCCTCCTATAATTCACCCCTCCACTTT	CASSGGGPSYNSPLHF
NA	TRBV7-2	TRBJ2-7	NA	TGTGCCAGCAGCTTAGCGCGCGGGTTGTACGAGCAGTACTTC	CASSLARGLYEQYF
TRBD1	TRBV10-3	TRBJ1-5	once	TGTGCCATCAGTGGGACAGGGGATCAGCCCCAGCATTTT	CAISGTGDQPQHF
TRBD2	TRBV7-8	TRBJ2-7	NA	TGTGCCAGCAGCACCACCGGGACTAGCTCCTACGAGCAGTACTTC	CASSTTGTSSYEQYF
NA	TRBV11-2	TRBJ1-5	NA	TGTGCCAGCAGCTTAGAACCCAATCAGCCCCAGCATTTT	CASSLEPNQPQHF
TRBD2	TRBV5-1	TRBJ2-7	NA	TGCGCCAGCAGCGCCAACGCGGGAGTGCGGGGCGAGCAGTACTTC	CASSANAGVRGEQYF
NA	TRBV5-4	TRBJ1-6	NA	TGTGCCAGCAGCGCCCGCCGAAACCCATCTGATTCACCCCTCCACTTT	CASSARRNPSDSPLHF
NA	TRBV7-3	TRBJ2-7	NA	TGTGCCAGCAGCTTAGGGCTATCCTACGAGCAGTACTTC	CASSLGLSYEQYF
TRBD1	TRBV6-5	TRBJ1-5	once	TGTGCCAGCAAACAGGGGAATCAGCCCCAGCATTTT	CASKQGNQPQHF
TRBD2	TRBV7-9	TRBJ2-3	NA	TGTGCCAGCAGCTCACATATAGCGGGAGAATCAGATACGCAGTATTTT	CASSSHIAGESDTQYF
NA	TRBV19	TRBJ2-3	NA	TGTGCCAGTACTACGATTTACACAGATACGCAGTATTTT	CASTTIYTDTQYF
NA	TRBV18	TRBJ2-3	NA	TGTGCCAGCTCACCCTCGGGACACCGTCCGGCTCCAGATACGCAGTATTTT	CASSPSGHRPAPDTQYF
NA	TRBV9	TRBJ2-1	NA	TGTGCCAGCAGCGCAGGGAGGGGGTCCTACAATGAGCAGTTCTTC	CASSAGRGSYNEQFF
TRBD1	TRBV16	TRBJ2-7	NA	TGTGCCAGCAGTCAATTCAGGGGGATTAAGCAGTACTTC	CASSQFRGIKQYF
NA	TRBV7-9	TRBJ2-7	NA	TGTGCCAGCAGCCCGCCCCTCGGCAGAGAAGCCTACGAGCAGTACTTC	CASSPPLGREAYEQYF
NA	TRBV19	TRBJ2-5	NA	TGTGCCAGTAAGGCTAGCGCCTCAAAGGAAGAGACCCAGTACTTC	CASKASASKEETQYF
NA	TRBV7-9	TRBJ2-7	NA	TGTGCCAGCAGCGCGGACACCACCTCCACCTACGAGCAGTACTTC	CASSADTTSTYEQYF
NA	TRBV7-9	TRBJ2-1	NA	TGTGCCAGCGGTGATTATGAGCAGTTCTTC	CASGDYEQFF
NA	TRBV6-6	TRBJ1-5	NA	TGTGCCACCAGACTAGTGACAGACAATCAGCCCCAGCATTTT	CATRLVTDNQPQHF
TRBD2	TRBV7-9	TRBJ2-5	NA	TGTGCCAGCAGCCTACCTAGCGGCCAAGAGACCCAGTACTTC	CASSLPSGQETQYF
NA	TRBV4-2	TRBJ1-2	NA	TGTGCCAGCAGCCCCTCCGATGGGGGTGGGAGAAACTATGGCTACACCTTC	CASSPSDGGGRNYGYTF
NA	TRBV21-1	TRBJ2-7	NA	TGTGCCAGCAGCAAATCGTCCCCCGGGACAGGGGGACGGGAGCAGTACTTC	CASSKSSPGTGGREQYF
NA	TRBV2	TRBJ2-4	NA	TGTGCCAGCAGTGTAGGTTATCGCGTAGCCAAAAACATTCAGTACTTC	CASSVGYRVAKNIQYF
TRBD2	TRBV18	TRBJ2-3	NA	TGTGCCAGCTCAACTAGGGGACTAGCAGGAGATACGCAGTATTTT	CASSTRGLAGDTQYF
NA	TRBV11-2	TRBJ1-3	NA	TGTGCCAGCAGCTTTGGAAACACCATATATTTT	CASSFGNTIYF
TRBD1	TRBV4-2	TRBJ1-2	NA	TGTGCCAGCAGCCGAGAAGGACAGGGTCCCTATGGCTACACCTTC	CASSREGQGPYGYTF
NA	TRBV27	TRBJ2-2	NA	TGTGCCAGCAGTTATGCCGGGAGGGAGCTGTTTTTT	CASSYAGRELFF
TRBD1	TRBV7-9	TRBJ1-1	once	TGTGCCAGCAGCGTGGGACAGAGAACAGAAGCTTTCTTT	CASSVGQRTEAFF
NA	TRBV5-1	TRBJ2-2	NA	TGCGCCAGCAGCTTGGCCGTAGTTGCGGGTATGAACACCGGGGAGCTGTTTTTT	CASSLAVVAGMNTGELFF
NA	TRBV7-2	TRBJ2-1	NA	TGTGCCAGCAGCTTAAATAGACGTGAGCAGTTCTTC	CASSLNRREQFF
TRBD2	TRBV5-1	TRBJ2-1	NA	TGCGCCAGCAGCCCCCAGCGGGGGGGCCTCATTAATGAGCAGTTCTTC	CASSPQRGGLINEQFF
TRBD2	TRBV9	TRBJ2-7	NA	TGTGCCAGCAGCGAGGGACTAGCGGTAACCTACGAGCAGTACTTC	CASSEGLAVTYEQYF
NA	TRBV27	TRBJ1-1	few	TGTGCCAGCAGTTTAACCGACAGTTACACTGAAGCTTTCTTT	CASSLTDSYTEAFF
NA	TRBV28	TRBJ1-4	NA	TGTGCCAGCAGTTTTGAGACCTCAAATGAAAAACTGTTTTTT	CASSFETSNEKLFF
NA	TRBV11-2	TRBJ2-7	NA	TGTGCCAGCAGCAAGGGGTACTACGAGCAGTACTTC	CASSKGYYEQYF